This T cell receptor (beta chain) was sequenced in a study of T cells after somatic rescue of genetic block. V lost 3 bases and J lost 7, with 7 bases in between. This CDR3 has 12 residues. CDR1 is SEHNR, CDR2 FQNEAQ, per germline (reference sequence). Profiled with immunoSEQ multiplex PCR; TCRdb holds only in-frame clones, not every one. The sample records some 68,000 clones, around 90% being singletons. The clonotype originates from a man aged 25-45 years. V and J are TRBV7-9 and TRBJ1-5; D is undetermined. Sequencing used peripheral blood mononuclear cells (PBMCs). The CDR3 loop is CASSFGEQPQHF. Written as DNA, the CDR3 is TGTGCCAGCAGCTTTGGGGAGCAGCCCCAGCATTTT.